A selection of T cell receptor beta chains follows, all from one sample in a study of early T cells in non-severe SARS-CoV-2 infection. TCRdb ran MiXCR on the 5' RACE reads and lists one entry per CDR3 protein. The sample lists about 56,000 distinct CDR3 sequences, around 15% occurring once. The sample was whole blood, taken at baseline. These receptors came from an adult who was a healthcare worker with PCR-confirmed SARS-CoV-2 infection or an uninfected control (not recorded which). CDR3s include the opening cysteine and the closing phenylalanine or tryptophan.

j_gene,v_gene,CDR3aa
TRBJ2-1,TRBV7-8,CASSPRGLENNEQFF
TRBJ2-2,TRBV11-2,CASSQLGAGNTGELFF
TRBJ2-2,TRBV11-2,CASSSSVGRAYGTGELFF
TRBJ2-3,TRBV7-8,CASSKRILESTDTQYF
TRBJ2-2,TRBV6-5,CASSYGRANTGELFF
TRBJ2-6,TRBV28,CASKRLVETGANVLTF
TRBJ1-2,TRBV6-1,CASSDPTGGRGYTF
TRBJ1-5,TRBV19,CASSFTRDLNQPQHF
TRBJ2-3,TRBV29-1,CSVRRDTDTQYF
TRBJ1-2,TRBV3-1,CASSPGTVTYGYTF
TRBJ2-7,TRBV10-3,CAISEILADGAEQYF
TRBJ2-7,TRBV29-1,CSVARPDYREQYF
TRBJ1-1,TRBV5-1,CASSRIGGTEAFF
TRBJ2-7,TRBV7-2,CASSLYPGSYEQYF
TRBJ1-3,TRBV6-1,CASRPGWGVGNTIYF
TRBJ2-7,TRBV20-1,CSARGGLAGSSQYF
TRBJ2-7,TRBV11-2,CASSYRLGAGGPEQYF
TRBJ1-1,TRBV6-4,CASSEGSENTEAFF
TRBJ2-3,TRBV7-3,CASSFIAGAADTQYF
TRBJ2-2,TRBV9,CASSVDRAKATGELFF
TRBJ2-1,TRBV7-9,CASSRSGRSYNEQFF
TRBJ2-1,TRBV18,CASSPETGNEQFF
TRBJ2-7,TRBV19,CASSISSGGEQYF
TRBJ2-5,TRBV7-6,CASSPPRDSEETQYF
TRBJ2-7,TRBV3-1,CASSRNGGPMEQYF
TRBJ2-1,TRBV29-1,CSVAGTSNYNEQFF
TRBJ2-2,TRBV10-3,CAITPGQGVTGELFF
TRBJ2-1,TRBV4-2,CASSPRLAGGNEQFF
TRBJ1-4,TRBV18,CASSPTGTRGEKLFF
TRBJ2-1,TRBV19,CASSIRPASVRIHEQFF
TRBJ2-3,TRBV3-1,CASSQEWGLAGVTLTDTQYF
TRBJ2-1,TRBV6-5,CASSRASSYNEQFF
TRBJ2-5,TRBV15,CATSWTSGYQETQYF
TRBJ2-2,TRBV5-1,CASSGTTSSNTGELFF
TRBJ2-7,TRBV14,CASSQVHPYEQYF